A selection of T cell receptor beta chains follows, all from one sample in a study of identical twins. TCRdb redid the calling of the 5' RACE reads with MiXCR, one entry per CDR3 protein. The data contain roughly 690,000 distinct CDR3 sequences, roughly 6% of them seen just once; the ten biggest clones take up 1.5% to 2%. Source material: naive T cells sorted from blood. These receptors all come from a man aged 18 to 29 in good health. The CDR3 runs from the conserved cysteine through the conserved F or W. Fields, in order: D gene, clone size, J gene, V gene, CDR3 length, CDR3 protein. The D gene is left open where the match is weak. Clone sizes are given selectively: once, few, many, or a class where the clone is expanded.

- - TRBJ2-3 TRBV19 13 CASIGGMRDTQYF
TRBD2 many TRBJ2-4 TRBV12-3/TRBV12-4 17 CASSLRSGDLGPNIQYF
TRBD2 few TRBJ2-3 TRBV7-9 15 CASSPRSGAADTQYF
- few TRBJ1-4 TRBV30 17 CACSVRLSGLTNEKLFF
TRBD1 - TRBJ2-7 TRBV15 14 CATSRDRGLYEQYF
TRBD2 few TRBJ2-3 TRBV5-1 19 CASSFRLAALKDRTDTQYF
- many TRBJ2-1 TRBV10-1 13 CASSDVGGDEQFF
TRBD2 few TRBJ2-1 TRBV11-2 13 CASGREGYNEQFF
- many TRBJ1-4 TRBV7-6 14 CASSPRQRGEKLFF
TRBD1 - TRBJ2-4 TRBV10-3 17 CAISESPGQGAKNIQYF
- - TRBJ2-7 TRBV20-1 14 CSARVKDYSYEQYF
- many TRBJ1-5 TRBV10-3 14 CAISESGPGQPQHF
- - TRBJ2-7 TRBV15 14 CATSRTGGGYEQYF
TRBD1 many TRBJ1-1 TRBV12-3/TRBV12-4 13 CASSTGAGAEAFF
- many TRBJ1-2 TRBV29-1 12 CSVGNKDYGYTF